This T cell receptor (beta chain) was found in a study of Ad26.COV2.S vaccination and SARS-CoV-2 variants. Overall study results and limits: Vaccine recipients and placebo recipients showed similar non-spike TCR breadth. Substantial breadth in spike-specific CD8+ and CD4+ T cell responses was reportedly seen after vaccination.

Data came from immunoSEQ multiplex PCR; TCRdb stores just in-frame clones and leaves some out. The data contain approximately 460,000 clones, about 88% of them singletons. Details on this clone: Its antigen is not identified.

The CDR3 runs to 17 residues. CDR1 and CDR2 from the germline V gene are KGHSH and LQKENI. V was pared by 2 bases and J by 2 bases, with 5 bases of the junction left unmatched. The treatment: 15 to 20 received Ad26.COV2.S at low or high dose, single or two shots; about 5 received placebo; per-sample allocation not given. Sampling occurred on day 63 after the first vaccine or placebo injection. A Boston adult aged 18-55 years was the donor. This material consisted of peripheral blood, taken in a trial of Ad26.COV2.S vaccine versus placebo. This sequence joins TRBV18 and TRBJ2-7, with 14 bases that match TRBD2. The clonotype comes from a person aged 18-65 years who received the Ad26.COV2.S COVID-19 vaccine or a placebo. The CDR3: CASSPFRLAGGPYEQYF. The CDR3 coding sequence is TGTGCCAGCTCACCATTTCGACTAGCGGGAGGGCCCTACGAGCAGTACTTC.